These 28 T cell receptor beta chains came from one sample sequenced in a study of T-cell reconstitution after alpha-beta-depleted transplantation in children. A TCRbeta library incorporating unique molecular identifiers was prepared. TCRdb reprocessed the PCR reads via MiXCR and lists one record per CDR3 protein. The top ten clones hold about 4% of a sample with about 610,000 distinct CDR3 sequences, over 9.5% of them seen once. This specimen consisted of PBMCs from the stem cell graft donor, obtained from the stem cell graft. All receptors derive from a human donor who donated a stem cell graft to a child with acute myeloid leukemia.

The chain employs TRBV7-6 and TRBJ1-3, with D possibly TRBD1 on 6 matching bases. The CDR3 sequence is 17 residues long. Trimming stripped 1 base from V and 4 bases from J, with 17 bases between. The germline V gene encodes CDR1 SGHVS and CDR2 FNYEAQ. CDR3 residues: CASSLVYSRGEGNTIYF. In DNA, the CDR3 is TGTGCCAGCAGCTTAGTGTATTCCAGGGGAGAAGGAAACACCATATATTTT.

This clonotype was observed a few times. The genes are TRBV7-2 and TRBJ2-3; 10 bases are a match to TRBD2. Germline values: CDR1 SGHTA, CDR2 FQGNSA. Losses at the gene ends were 1 base for V and 8 bases for J; bases not matched to a gene: 12. CDR3 size: 17 residues. The CDR3 nucleotides are TGTGCCAGCAGCTTAGGGACTAGCGGCCCAATCGCCGGTACGCAGTATTTT. This codes for CASSLGTSGPIAGTQYF.

V is TRBV14 and J is TRBJ2-1; TRBD2 is a possible D gene (6 bases). Per the germline V gene, CDR1 is SGHDN and CDR2 is FVKESK. V dropped 0 bases and J dropped 3 bases, with 18 bases sitting between them. The CDR3 sequence is 18 residues long. CDR3 DNA: TGTGCCAGCAGCCAAGATAATGTGATGGGGGGACTCTACAATGAGCAGTTCTTC. Encoded protein: CASSQDNVMGGLYNEQFF. The variable domain in full, completed from reference TRBV14 and TRBJ2-1, reads EAGVTQFPSHSVIEKGQTVTLRCDPISGHDNLYWYRRVMGKEIKFLLHFVKESKQDESGMPNNRFLAERTGGTYSTLKVQPAELEDSGVYFCASSQDNVMGGLYNEQFFGPGTRLTVL.

This clonotype was counted at least ten times. This chain links TRBV15 with TRBJ2-4; D gene ambiguous. Germline CDR1 reads LNHNV; CDR2 reads YYDKDF (reference sequence). Trimming removed 0 bases from V and 5 bases from J, with 8 bases in between. The CDR3 has 14 amino acids. The chain's CDR3 is CATSRDYVENIQYF. In nucleotides, the CDR3 is TGTGCCACCAGCAGAGATTATGTCGAAAACATTCAGTACTTC.

There are a few counts of this clonotype. The chain carries TRBV6-4 and TRBJ2-1, with 11 bases fitting TRBD2. The V and J ends lost 5 bases and 1 base, in that order; junction bases with no gene match: 10. The CDR3 spans 18 residues. Germline V gene lookup returns CDR1 MRHNA and CDR2 SNTAGT. CDR3 sequence reads: CASSPEGLAGGSYNEQFF. As DNA, the CDR3 is TGTGCCAGCAGTCCCGAGGGGCTAGCGGGAGGATCCTACAATGAGCAGTTCTTC.

This clonotype was found a few times. The chain links TRBV29-1 to TRBJ2-1; 11 nucleotides align to TRBD2. The CDR3 runs 14 residues. Germline V gene data show CDR1 as SQVTM and CDR2 as ANQGSEA. J lost 8 bases, V lost 2 bases, and 5 bases had no gene match. The CDR3 DNA reads TGCAGCGTTGAATCCGGACTAGCGGGCTATGAGCAGTTCTTC. This translates into CSVESGLAGYEQFF.

This clonotype has more than one count but fewer than ten. For the CDR3, the DNA is TGCAGCGTCGCCGGACTAGCGGGAGGGGTCTGGGGCCAAGAGACCCAGTACTTC. Protein: CSVAGLAGGVWGQETQYF. The chain combines TRBV29-1 with TRBJ2-5, with 15 bases lining up with TRBD2. Per the germline V gene, CDR1 is SQVTM and CDR2 is ANQGSEA. This CDR3 spans 18 amino acids. V lost 6 bases, J lost 1 base, and 12 bases stayed unmatched. The whole variable domain, filled in from reference TRBV29-1 and TRBJ2-5, reads SAVISQKPSRDICQRGTSLTIQCQVDSQVTMMFWYRQQPGQSLTLIATANQGSEATYESGFVIDKFPISRPNLTFSTLTVSNMSPEDSSIYLCSVAGLAGGVWGQETQYFGPGTRLLVL.

This clonotype has just a few counts. The rearrangement links TRBV7-9 to TRBJ1-2; a weak D match, TRBD1 (5 bases). Germline values: CDR1 SEHNR, CDR2 FQNEAQ (reference sequence). The V gene lost 5 bases and the J gene lost 4 bases, with 17 bases spanning the gap. This CDR3 has 15 amino acids. In DNA, the CDR3 is TGTGCCAGCAGCGGTCACTCGGGACTGACCTATGGCTACACCTTC. This gives the protein CASSGHSGLTYGYTF. The whole variable domain, filled in from reference TRBV7-9 and TRBJ1-2, reads DTGVSQNPRHKITKRGQNVTFRCDPISEHNRLYWYRQTLGQGPEFLTYFQNEAQLEKSRLLSDRFSAERPKGSFSTLEIQRTEQGDSAMYLCASSGHSGLTYGYTFGSGTRLTVV.

This clonotype was detected ten times or more. This sequence joins TRBV11-2 and TRBJ2-1; TRBD1 agrees at 7 bases. V lost 4 bases to trimming and J lost 6 bases; unmatched junction nucleotides: 6. Germline V CDR1 and CDR2: SGHAT, FQNNGV. The CDR3 is 14 residues long. DNA for the CDR3: TGTGCCAGCAGCTACGACAGGGTGGTCAATGAGCAGTTCTTC. It translates to CASSYDRVVNEQFF.

The chain employs TRBV5-4 and TRBJ2-3; 8 bases are shared with TRBD2. J gave up 5 bases and V 6 bases, and 14 bases lay outside the gene matches. CDR3 size: 16 residues. Germline V gene sequence: CDR1 SGHNT, CDR2 YYREEE (reference sequence). The CDR3 loop is CASNVRSGAGGDTQYF. In nucleotides, the CDR3 is TGTGCCAGCAACGTACGTAGCGGGGCCGGGGGAGATACGCAGTATTTT. Full variable domain (rest looked up from reference TRBV5-4 and TRBJ2-3): ETGVTQSPTHLIKTRGQQVTLRCSSQSGHNTVSWYQQALGQGPQFIFQYYREEENGRGNFPPRFSGLQFPNYSSELNVNALELDDSALYLCASNVRSGAGGDTQYFGPGTRLTVL.

The CDR3 nucleotides are TGTGCCAGCAGCCGACGGACGCAAACAGATACGCAGTATTTT. Translated, it gives CASSRRTQTDTQYF. The chain is built from TRBV5-4 and TRBJ2-3, with D uncertain. Trimming took off 4 bases at V and 3 bases at J, with 12 bases between the two ends. Germline V gives CDR1 SGHNT, CDR2 YYREEE (reference sequence). This CDR3 has 14 amino acids.

As regards this clonotype: Possible read error: a much larger clone is one base away. The CDR3 is CATSDLGEQFF. The DNA of the CDR3 is TGTGCCACCAGTGATTTAGGTGAGCAGTTCTTC. The gene calls are TRBV24-1 and TRBJ2-1; no reliable D call. Germline lookup yields CDR1 KGHDR and CDR2 SFDVKD. CDR3 length: 11 amino acids. V gave up 1 base and J gave up 9 bases, with 3 bases separating them.

This chain connects TRBV2 to TRBJ1-1; maybe TRBD1 (6 bases). Between the trimmed V and J ends, which lost 2 bases and 0 bases, there was a span of 10 bases. Germline CDR1 SNHLY, CDR2 FYNNEI. This CDR3 has 15 amino acids. This CDR3 reads CASSELGGMNTEAFF. The CDR3 bases are TGTGCCAGCAGTGAACTAGGGGGGATGAACACTGAAGCTTTCTTT.

The gene calls are TRBV12-3 or TRBV12-4 and TRBJ2-2, with D perhaps TRBD1 or TRBD2 (5 bases each). The CDR3 totals 14 residues. Trimming removed 5 bases at V and 6 bases at J, with 13 bases between. The CDR3 is CASSQRWGSGELFF. CDR3 coding DNA: TGTGCCAGCAGTCAGAGATGGGGGTCCGGGGAGCTGTTTTTT.

This clonotype occurred many times. The genes are TRBV7-2 and TRBJ2-1, with D unresolved. The germline gives CDR1 SGHTA, CDR2 FQGNSA. This CDR3 spans 16 amino acids. V lost 3 bases to trimming and J lost 6 bases, with 18 bases between them. CDR3: CASSFRLGLGGNEQFF. The CDR3 region has the DNA TGTGCCAGCAGCTTTAGGTTAGGGCTTGGTGGCAATGAGCAGTTCTTC.

This clonotype was found a few times. CDR3: CAVKQGYEQYF. In DNA form, the CDR3 reads TGTGCAGTGAAACAGGGTTACGAGCAGTACTTC. The genes are TRBV30 and TRBJ2-7; the D gene is possibly TRBD1 (6 bases). The CDR3 loop spans 11 amino acids. Germline CDR1 GTSNPN, CDR2 SVGIG (reference sequence).

This clonotype was observed at least ten times. The chain has TRBV20-1 and TRBJ2-7, with 12 bases matching TRBD2. CDR3 length equals 13 residues. Per germline, CDR1 DFQATT and CDR2 SNEGSKA (reference sequence). With V trimmed by 6 bases and J by 3 bases, 3 bases remained unmatched. This CDR3 reads CSAQLAGGYEQYF. The CDR3 nucleotides are TGCAGTGCCCAACTAGCGGGAGGCTACGAGCAGTACTTC.

A few counts support this clonotype. The CDR3 sequence: CASRHRDSNQPQHF. Written as DNA, the CDR3 is TGTGCCAGCAGACACCGGGACAGCAATCAGCCCCAGCATTTT. The rearrangement uses TRBV6-1 and TRBJ1-5, with a weak D call TRBD1 (5 bases). CDR3 length: 14 amino acids. Trimming took off 6 bases at V and 1 base at J, with 10 bases between the two ends. The germline gives CDR1 MNHNS, CDR2 SASEGT.

This clonotype was counted only a few times. The genes are TRBV5-5 and TRBJ1-1; D uncertain. Germline CDR1 is SGHKS and CDR2 is YYEKEE (reference sequence). The V gene lost 3 bases and the J gene lost 0 bases, with 6 bases spanning the gap. The CDR3 has 13 residues. The CDR3 region has the DNA TGTGCCAGCAGCTCTTCGGTGAACACTGAAGCTTTCTTT. Its protein product is CASSSSVNTEAFF. Full variable domain (remainder filled in from reference TRBV5-5 and TRBJ1-1): DAGVTQSPTHLIKTRGQQVTLRCSPISGHKSVSWYQQVLGQGPQFIFQYYEKEERGRGNFPDRFSARQFPNYSSELNVNALLLGDSALYLCASSSSVNTEAFFGQGTRLTVV.

This clonotype was observed a handful of times. The rearrangement joins TRBV20-1 to TRBJ2-3; 7 nucleotides align to TRBD2. V lost 2 bases and J lost 4; bases outside the gene matches: 6. CDR1 and CDR2 (germline): DFQATT, SNEGSKA (reference sequence). The CDR3 is 14 amino acids. This CDR3 reads CSARRGSGSDTQYF. The CDR3 bases are TGCAGTGCTAGACGCGGGAGCGGCTCAGATACGCAGTATTTT.

This chain uses TRBV29-1 with TRBJ2-3, with 10 bases fitting TRBD2. J gave up 6 bases and V 7 bases, and 10 bases lay outside the gene matches. The CDR3 runs to 14 residues. Germline V CDR1 and CDR2: SQVTM, ANQGSEA. DNA of the CDR3: TGCAGCGCACGACTAGCGGGTAGGCACGATACGCAGTATTTT. This translates into CSARLAGRHDTQYF.

The genes are TRBV12-3 or TRBV12-4 and TRBJ2-2; D is possibly TRBD1 (6 bases). The CDR3 totals 15 residues. Trimming removed 11 bases at V and 2 bases at J, with 18 bases between. CDR3: CAEGFGQSNTGELFF. DNA of the CDR3: TGTGCCGAGGGGTTCGGACAGTCTAACACCGGGGAGCTGTTTTTT.

This clonotype was found many times. The V call is TRBV3-1, the J call TRBJ2-5; 7 bases match TRBD1. The CDR3 is made up of 14 amino acids. V was clipped by 6 bases and J by 2 bases; unmatched bases: 6. Germline V gives CDR1 LGHDT, CDR2 YNNKEL (reference sequence). The CDR3 sequence: CASSPMTGQETQYF. CDR3 nucleotides: TGTGCCAGCAGTCCGATGACAGGGCAAGAGACCCAGTACTTC.

This clonotype was seen ten or more times. The V and J genes are TRBV7-3 and TRBJ2-7; a possible D gene is TRBD1 (5 bases). Germline assignment: CDR1 SGHTA and CDR2 FQGTGA. The CDR3 loop spans 13 amino acids. V was shortened by 4 bases and J by 5 bases, with 12 bases between the two germline ends. Here the CDR3 reads CASSSTRDDEQYF. As DNA, the CDR3 is TGTGCCAGCAGCTCCACCAGGGATGACGAGCAGTACTTC.

The sample holds a few counts of this clonotype. This sequence joins TRBV30 and TRBJ1-1; D might be TRBD1 (5 bases). The germline V gene has CDR1 GTSNPN and CDR2 SVGIG (reference sequence). There are 15 residues in the CDR3. V lost 3 bases and J lost 1, with 15 bases in between. For the CDR3, the DNA is TGTGCCTGGAGGGGGGATCGAACAGCGAACACTGAAGCTTTCTTT. It encodes CAWRGDRTANTEAFF. Together with reference TRBV30 and TRBJ1-1, the CDR3 gives the full variable domain: SQTIHQWPATLVQPVGSPLSLECTVEGTSNPNLYWYRQAAGRGLQLLFYSVGIGQISSEVPQNLSASRPQDRQFILSSKKLLLSDSGFYLCAWRGDRTANTEAFFGQGTRLTVV.

This clonotype was seen many times. The chain is built from TRBV29-1 and TRBJ2-1; 7 bases are shared with TRBD2. Germline loops: CDR1 SQVTM, CDR2 ANQGSEA. V lost 7 bases to trimming and J lost 0 bases; unmatched junction nucleotides: 12. CDR3 length equals 16 residues. CDR3 DNA sequence: TGCAGCGCCGAGGCGACTAGCCCTAGCTCCTACAATGAGCAGTTCTTC. Protein product: CSAEATSPSSYNEQFF.

This clonotype was seen only a few times. V usage is TRBV6-5 and J usage is TRBJ1-2; TRBD1 aligns across 8 bases. Germline assignment: CDR1 MNHEY and CDR2 SVGAGI. With 2 bases clipped from V and 3 bases from J, the junction kept 11 bases outside the gene matches. CDR3 size: 17 residues. In nucleotides, the CDR3 is TGTGCCAGCAGTTACACCGGACAGGGAGGGATGGACTATGGCTACACCTTC. This sequence encodes CASSYTGQGGMDYGYTF.

The chain uses TRBV9 and TRBJ2-7; 7 nucleotides agree with TRBD2. Germline V gives CDR1 SGDLS, CDR2 YYNGEE. This CDR3 spans 16 amino acids. With 0 bases clipped from V and 2 bases from J, the junction kept 8 bases outside the gene matches. This chain's CDR3 is CASSVGRGGLAYEQYF. The CDR3 DNA reads as TGTGCCAGCAGCGTAGGTCGAGGCGGACTAGCCTACGAGCAGTACTTC.